A single T cell receptor beta chain is shown here with its context. Mismatch with germline at one junction end may stem from a read error. Germline assignment: CDR1 MNHNS and CDR2 SASEGT. The CDR3 is 11 residues long. The data were taken from a study of CD4 and CD8 cells across lung adenocarcinoma regions. Donors had localized lung adenocarcinoma, a non-small cell lung cancer. MiXCR was run by TCRdb on the PCR reads, yielding one entry per CDR3 protein. Here the sample spans 16,000 or so distinct CDR3 sequences, less than 55% being singletons. Source material: CD8+ T cells from the center of a lung tumor. This TCR derives from a female donor with lung adenocarcinoma. The CD4 and CD8 labels of this study may be unreliable. The J gene is TRBJ2-4, the V gene TRBV6-1; no reliable D call. DNA of the CDR3: TGTGGGATGCGCCCCAAAAATATGCAGTATTTC. Translation gives CGMRPKNMQYF.